Listed below are T cell receptor beta chains from one sample, sequenced in a study of shared clonotypes between healthy human individuals. The method was immunoSEQ multiplex PCR; TCRdb's version includes in-frame clones alone and lacks a portion of them. The sample holds about 1,900,000 clones, less than 95% seen once. Sequenced: naive CD8+ T cells sorted from blood. The source is a man aged 18 to 30 in good health. The CDR3 runs from the conserved cysteine through the conserved F or W. The D gene is left open where the match is weak. Only some rows state a clone size, as once, few, many or a class for expanded clones.

v_call	j_call	clone_size	d_call	cdr3_nt	cdr3_aa
TRBV5-5	TRBJ2-2	-	-	TGTGCCAGCAGCTTGGCTGATATGGGCGCGAACACCGGGGAGCTGTTTTTT	CASSLADMGANTGELFF
TRBV5-6	TRBJ2-7	-	TRBD1	TGTGCCAGCAGCCCCGGGACAGGGAAATACGAGCAGTACTTC	CASSPGTGKYEQYF
TRBV10-2	TRBJ2-7	-	TRBD2	TGCGCCAGCCTCATTGGACTAGCGGGATCCTACGAGCAGTACTTC	CASLIGLAGSYEQYF
TRBV4-1	TRBJ2-7	few	TRBD1	TGCGCCAGCAGCCAAGGGACAGGGGGCCAGTACGAGCAGTACTTC	CASSQGTGGQYEQYF
TRBV4-1	TRBJ2-1	-	TRBD2	TGCGCCAGCAGCCCTTACCACACACTGGGACTAGCGGACTACAATGAGCAGTTCTTC	CASSPYHTLGLADYNEQFF
TRBV27	TRBJ1-1	-	TRBD1	TGTGCCAGCAGTCCAACGACAGGGGGGAACACTGAAGCTTTCTTT	CASSPTTGGNTEAFF
TRBV30	TRBJ1-1	-	TRBD1	TGTGCCTCCGAGGGAAAGGGGGCTACTGAAGCTTTCTTT	CASEGKGATEAFF
TRBV7-9	TRBJ2-3	-	-	TGTGCCAGCAGCTCTGAACAGGGAGGAGACGCAGATACGCAGTATTTT	CASSSEQGGDADTQYF
TRBV6-5	TRBJ1-2	-	-	TGTGCCAGCGGGAGCATGAGGGGCTACACCTTC	CASGSMRGYTF
TRBV9	TRBJ2-7	-	TRBD1	TGTGCCAGCAGCGCCGGGACAGGGTACGAGCAGTACTTC	CASSAGTGYEQYF
TRBV7-8	TRBJ2-5	-	TRBD2	TGTGCCAGCAGCTTATGGGAGCGGGGGGGAAAGGAGACCCAGTACTTC	CASSLWERGGKETQYF
TRBV7-9	TRBJ1-4	-	TRBD1	TGTGCCAGCAGCCCTAAGACAGGGGTTAGTAATGAAAAACTGTTTTTT	CASSPKTGVSNEKLFF
TRBV5-6	TRBJ2-1	-	-	TGTGCCAGCAGCACCGTTATCGGGAGAAACGGAAGCTCCTACAATGAGCAGTTCTTC	CASSTVIGRNGSSYNEQFF
TRBV28	TRBJ1-5	-	TRBD1	TGTGCCAGCAGTTTAATTTTGTCAGGGACAGGGAGCAATCAGCCCCAGCATTTT	CASSLILSGTGSNQPQHF
TRBV7-9	TRBJ2-6	-	TRBD1	TGTGCCAGCAGCAGCCCGGACAGGGGGCATGGGGCCAACGTCCTGACTTTC	CASSSPDRGHGANVLTF
TRBV14	TRBJ2-1	-	TRBD2	TGTGCCAGCAGCCGGAAGCTAGCGGGAAGTAATGAGCAGTTCTTC	CASSRKLAGSNEQFF
TRBV2	TRBJ1-3	once	-	TGTGCCAGGGAAACGGTAGACTCTGGAAACACCATATATTTT	CARETVDSGNTIYF
TRBV10-3	TRBJ2-1	-	TRBD2	TGTGCCATCAGTGAGAGACTAGCCGACTACAATGAGCAGTTCTTC	CAISERLADYNEQFF
TRBV15	TRBJ2-7	-	-	TGTGCCACCAGCCGACAGGAGTCGGACGAGCAGTACTTC	CATSRQESDEQYF
TRBV27	TRBJ2-1	-	TRBD2	TGTGCCAGCAGTTACGGGACTAGCCTTGACAATGAGCAGTTCTTC	CASSYGTSLDNEQFF
TRBV7-9	TRBJ1-4	-	-	TGTGCCAGCAGCTTCGCCGGACAAACCATCGAAAAACTGTTTTTT	CASSFAGQTIEKLFF
TRBV9	TRBJ2-3	once	-	TGTGCCAGCAGCGTAGAAGGCGGGGGCCACACAGATACGCAGTATTTT	CASSVEGGGHTDTQYF
TRBV9	TRBJ2-7	-	-	TGTGCCAGCAGCGTAGCTTCGGGCGAGCAGTACTTC	CASSVASGEQYF
TRBV10-3	TRBJ1-2	-	TRBD1	TGTGCCATCAGCCCGGACAGGGGGTATGGCTACACCTTC	CAISPDRGYGYTF
TRBV7-9	TRBJ2-7	-	-	TGTGCCAGCAGCTTGGTGGAGGGGGGGGACAAGGACTACGAGCAGTACTTC	CASSLVEGGDKDYEQYF
TRBV28	TRBJ2-7	-	-	TGTGCCAGCAGTCTGGGGCTAGCAAATTCCTACGAGCAGTACTTC	CASSLGLANSYEQYF
TRBV4-3	TRBJ2-5	-	-	TGCGCCAGCAGCCTTCGTTGGGGGGCGTTTGGCGAGACCCAGTACTTC	CASSLRWGAFGETQYF
TRBV2	TRBJ2-7	-	-	TGTGCCAGCAGCACTGGACAGAGTCCCGAGCAGTACTTC	CASSTGQSPEQYF
TRBV5-1	TRBJ2-1	-	-	TGCGCCAGCAGCTCTGACAGTCCACACAATGAGCAGTTCTTC	CASSSDSPHNEQFF
TRBV19	TRBJ1-5	-	-	TGTGCCAGTAGTTGGGACGGAGACGGGAATCAGCCCCAGCATTTT	CASSWDGDGNQPQHF
TRBV5-4	TRBJ2-3	-	-	TGTGCCAGCAGCTTGGAACTACCCACAGATACGCAGTATTTT	CASSLELPTDTQYF
TRBV10-3	TRBJ1-5	-	-	TGTGCCATCAGTGAGGGAAATCAGCCCCAGCATTTT	CAISEGNQPQHF
TRBV4-1	TRBJ1-4	-	-	TGCGCCAGCAGCCAAGTCGGGGGCGTCAGGGCTAATGAAAAACTGTTTTTT	CASSQVGGVRANEKLFF
TRBV5-1	TRBJ1-1	-	-	TGCGCCAGCAGCTCAGGTGGGGACACTGAAGCTTTCTTT	CASSSGGDTEAFF
TRBV5-4	TRBJ2-1	-	-	TGTGCCAGCAGCTGGGCGAGGGGTCACTCCTACAATGAGCAGTTCTTC	CASSWARGHSYNEQFF
TRBV7-2	TRBJ2-5	-	TRBD2	TGTGCCAGCAGCTTAGACTGGGAGGGAGTCGGGGAGACCCAGTACTTC	CASSLDWEGVGETQYF
TRBV11-2	TRBJ1-3	-	TRBD1	TGTGCCAGCAGCCTTGGGACAGGGGGAAACACCATATATTTT	CASSLGTGGNTIYF
TRBV11-2	TRBJ2-2	-	TRBD2	TGTGCCAGCAGCCTATGGGAAGGTAGCGGGGGTCCCACCGGGGAGCTGTTTTTT	CASSLWEGSGGPTGELFF
TRBV29-1	TRBJ1-2	-	-	TGCAGCGTTGAAGTCTCGGTCAATGGCTACACCTTC	CSVEVSVNGYTF
TRBV4-3	TRBJ1-5	-	-	TGCGCCAGCAGCCAAGATCTCGAGAGCCCCCAGCATTTT	CASSQDLESPQHF
TRBV19	TRBJ2-3	-	TRBD2	TGTGCCAGTAGTATATCAGCGGGGGGAGGAGATACGCAGTATTTT	CASSISAGGGDTQYF
TRBV7-9	TRBJ2-1	-	-	TGTGCCAGCAGCTTACCACTATCCGATGAGCAGTTCTTC	CASSLPLSDEQFF
TRBV7-9	TRBJ1-2	once	-	TGTGCCAGCAGCTACGGGGATAACTATGGCTACACCTTC	CASSYGDNYGYTF
TRBV19	TRBJ2-7	-	-	TGTGCCAGTAGTAATTGGCGGGCGTCTTACGAGCAGTACTTC	CASSNWRASYEQYF
TRBV5-4	TRBJ2-1	-	TRBD1	TGTGCCAGCAGCCGTCCAGGACAGGGGTGGAACAATGAGCAGTTCTTC	CASSRPGQGWNNEQFF
TRBV6-1	TRBJ1-1	-	-	TGTGCCAGCATTGGGAAGACGGTGGAAGCTTTCTTT	CASIGKTVEAFF
TRBV27	TRBJ1-2	once	-	TGTGCCAGCAAAACCATCGGACAGCCGAAAAGGGATGGCTACACCTTC	CASKTIGQPKRDGYTF
TRBV20-1	TRBJ1-1	-	-	TGCAGTGCTAGAGAGTTTGAAGCTTTCTTT	CSAREFEAFF
TRBV5-4	TRBJ2-7	-	-	TGTGCCAGCAGCTTGTACGGGGGGCACGAGCAGTACTTC	CASSLYGGHEQYF
TRBV10-3	TRBJ1-1	-	-	TGTGCCATCGGCTCTCAGTGGAACACTGAAGCTTTCTTT	CAIGSQWNTEAFF
TRBV27	TRBJ2-3	-	-	TGTGCCAGCAGGTCCCTCGGGGTAGATACGCAGTATTTT	CASRSLGVDTQYF
TRBV5-8	TRBJ2-7	once	-	TGTGCCAGCAGCTTTTGGGAGGAGCGTAGAGATGCCTACGAGCAGTACTTC	CASSFWEERRDAYEQYF
TRBV6-5	TRBJ2-7	-	-	TGTGCCAGCAGTTACCTCGGGGAGCAGTACTTC	CASSYLGEQYF
TRBV6-4	TRBJ2-3	-	-	TGTGCCAGCAGTCCGACTTTCACAGATACGCAGTATTTT	CASSPTFTDTQYF
TRBV28	TRBJ2-1	-	TRBD2	TGTGCCAGCAGTCCGGACTCCGGGAGGGAGCAGTTCTTC	CASSPDSGREQFF
TRBV7-9	TRBJ2-1	-	TRBD2	TGTGCCAGCAGCCCGAGCGGGGGCCCCCAGGAGTTCTTC	CASSPSGGPQEFF
TRBV9	TRBJ2-3	-	-	TGTGCCAGCAGCGTAGTCGAGGGCGGAAGTGCATACACAGATACGCAGTATTTT	CASSVVEGGSAYTDTQYF
TRBV6-1	TRBJ2-7	once	-	TGTGCCAGCAGCGAAATTTGGGAGTACGAGCAGTACTTC	CASSEIWEYEQYF
TRBV19	TRBJ2-7	-	-	TGTGCCAGTAGTATAGCAGGACTGTACGAGCAGTACTTC	CASSIAGLYEQYF